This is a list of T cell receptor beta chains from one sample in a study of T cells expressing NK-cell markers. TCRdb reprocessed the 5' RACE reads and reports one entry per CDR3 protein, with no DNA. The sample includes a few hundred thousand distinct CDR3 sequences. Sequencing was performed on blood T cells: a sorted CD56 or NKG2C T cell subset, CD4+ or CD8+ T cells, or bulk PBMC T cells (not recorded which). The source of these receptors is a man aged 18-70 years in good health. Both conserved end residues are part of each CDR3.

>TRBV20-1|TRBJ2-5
CSAAPGQGTETQYF
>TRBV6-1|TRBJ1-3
CASSAQSRGNTIYF
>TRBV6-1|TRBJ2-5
CASCQRGQETQYF
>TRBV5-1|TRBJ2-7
CASSTIAGSSYEQYF
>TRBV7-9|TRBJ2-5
CASSLGTIPYQETQYF
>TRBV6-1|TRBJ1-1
CASRFGIGENTEAFF
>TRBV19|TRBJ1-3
CASSMGAAHSGNTIYF
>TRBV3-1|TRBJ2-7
CASSDRVGSYEQYF
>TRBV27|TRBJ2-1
CASSLSSLRGEQFF
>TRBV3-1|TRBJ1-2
CASSQAIQGRESNYGYTF
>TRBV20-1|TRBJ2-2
CSARERQGAIGELFF
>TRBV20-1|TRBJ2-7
CSADNRDRVYEQYF
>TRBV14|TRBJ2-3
CASSQTLLRTQYF
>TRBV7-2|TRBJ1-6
CASIRDRGGSSPLHF
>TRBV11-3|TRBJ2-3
CASSLDPSGGPRDTQYF
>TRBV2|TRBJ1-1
CASSEYIVSTEAFF
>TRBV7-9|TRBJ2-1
CASRTLGTGGYNEQFF
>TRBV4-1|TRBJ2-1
CASSQRGGHYNEQFF
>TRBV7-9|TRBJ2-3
CASSLATPGGTDTQYF
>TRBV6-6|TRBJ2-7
CASTRAADYEQYF
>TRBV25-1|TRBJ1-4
CASSSVVGEKLFF
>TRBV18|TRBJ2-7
CASSPPGTSGSYEQYF
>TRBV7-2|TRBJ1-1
CASSLAVGVAVNTEAFF
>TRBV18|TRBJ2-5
CASSPPMPFQETQYF
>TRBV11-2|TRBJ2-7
CASSLATTSSGEQYF
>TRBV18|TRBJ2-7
CASSPPGLAGDKSYEQYF
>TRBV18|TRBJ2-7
CASSPTSRNEQYF
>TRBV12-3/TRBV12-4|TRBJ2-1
CASRRSPSLYNEQFF
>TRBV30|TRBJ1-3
CAWSVILESGNTIYF
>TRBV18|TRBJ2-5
CASSPGTAVYF
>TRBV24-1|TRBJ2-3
CATRVGILADTQYF
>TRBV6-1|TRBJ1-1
CASSGDPGTGYTEAFF
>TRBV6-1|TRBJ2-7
CASSTLGGVYEQYF
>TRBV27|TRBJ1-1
CASSLRGGGTEAFF
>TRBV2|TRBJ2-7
CASRSAGTSGGPSYEQYF
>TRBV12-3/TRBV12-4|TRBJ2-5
CASSHRGMEETQYF
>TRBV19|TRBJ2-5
CASSTTTGQETQYF
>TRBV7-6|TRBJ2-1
CASSLRGLPYNEQFF
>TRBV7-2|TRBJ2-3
CASSPARYGTQYF
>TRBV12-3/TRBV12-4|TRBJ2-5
CASSRGLAGRGTQYF
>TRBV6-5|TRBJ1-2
CASSNGGSQNYGYTF
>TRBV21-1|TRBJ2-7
CANKGQGTYEQYF
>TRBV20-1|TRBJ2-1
CSARGPGTEQFF
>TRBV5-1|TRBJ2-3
CASSLEAGGLITQYF
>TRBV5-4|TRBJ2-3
CASSSPGTGSTDTQYF